The clone carrying this T cell receptor (beta chain) has a handful of counts. This specimen belongs to a study of TIL therapy for anti-PD-1-resistant metastatic lung cancer. V lost 8 bases, J lost 3 bases, and 19 bases lay in between. This CDR3 region has 15 residues. Germline CDR1 MNHEY, CDR2 SVGAGI. Sequencing used immunoSEQ v3. The protocol was immunoSEQ multiplex PCR, while the TCRdb copy is restricted to in-frame clones and leaves out a portion. The sample includes fewer than 15,000 clones, about 70% seen only once; the top ten take 9% to 10%. As for time point: pre-treatment sample, taken before nivolumab and TIL therapy. Pleural nodules or supraclavicular lymph nodes made up most of the excised metastases sampled.

The chain is built from TRBV6-5 and TRBJ2-5; D might be TRBD2 (7 bases). The sequences come from tumor tissue, collected at baseline. The sequence was collected from a woman aged 30 to 85 with non-small cell lung cancer. CDR3 residues: CASCLGAGDKETQYF. In nucleotides, the CDR3 is TGTGCCAGCTGCTTGGGGGCGGGAGACAAAGAGACCCAGTACTTC.